The TCR beta chain under discussion was sequenced for a study of radiation and T cells in renal cell carcinoma. Study-wide points: Top tumor clonotypes rose in blood 2 weeks post-radiation, then contracted.

Profiled with immunoSEQ multiplex PCR; TCRdb holds only in-frame clones, not every one. The table has approximately 150,000 clones, about 88% seen once; the top ten hold around 4%. This sample's time point: baseline pretreatment blood. As for treatment: 15 Gy SBRT to primary tumor, nephrectomy 4 weeks later. After SBRT, blood was collected at 2 and 4 weeks, plus baseline. As for this clone: Antigen specificity is unknown. The junction and the germline gene differ at one end; a read error may be behind it.

The receptor's source is an older woman with renal cell carcinoma. The sample here was blood, taken from a patient whose treatment included radiotherapy and nephrectomy.

The CDR3 DNA reads as TGTGCTAGCAGCTTACAAAGTACAGACAATGAGCAGTTCTTC. It codes for CASSLQSTDNEQFF. This chain connects TRBV7-7 to TRBJ2-1; no clear D gene. The CDR3 is 14 residues long. Germline V gene lookup returns CDR1 SSHAT and CDR2 FNYEAQ (reference sequence).